These T cell receptor beta chains were read from a single sample in a study of CD8 T cells in Susac syndrome. MiXCR was run by TCRdb on the immunoSEQ multiplex PCR reads, yielding one entry per CDR3 protein. The table shows 51,000 or so distinct CDR3 sequences, with roughly 93% occurring only once. Sequenced sample: CD8+ T cells from PBMCs. The receptors were gathered from a human donor in good health. Both conserved end residues are part of each CDR3. Fields, in order: clone size, V gene, D gene, J gene, CDR3 DNA, CDR3 protein. A D gene is named only where the DNA matches it firmly. Some rows mark clone size as missing; the rest say once, few, many or name a class of expanded clone.

NA	TRBV19	NA	TRBJ1-1	TGTGCCAGTAGTATAAGGGATTCGGCGGCCCTTGAAGCTTTCTTT	CASSIRDSAALEAFF
NA	TRBV13	TRBD2	TRBJ2-1	TGTGCCAGCAGCCCTCCCCCTAGCGGGAGGGCAAATGAGCAGTTCTTC	CASSPPPSGRANEQFF
NA	TRBV4-1	NA	TRBJ1-5	TGCGCCAGCAGCCAAGATACAGGCGTCCTGGGGGCCCAGCATTTT	CASSQDTGVLGAQHF
NA	TRBV6-5	NA	TRBJ2-5	TGTGCCAGCAGTTTCGACAGCTACCAAGAGACCCAGTACTTC	CASSFDSYQETQYF
NA	TRBV4-1	TRBD2	TRBJ2-7	TGCGCCAGCAGCCAAGGTCTAGCGGGAGAGCGCGAGCAGTACTTC	CASSQGLAGEREQYF
NA	TRBV28	NA	TRBJ2-7	TGTGCCAGCAGTTTACTAGCAGAGAATGGCCCCTACGAGCAGTACTTC	CASSLLAENGPYEQYF
NA	TRBV28	TRBD2	TRBJ2-3	TGTGCCAGCAGTTTAGGTAGCGGGAGGCTACGTACGCAGTATTTT	CASSLGSGRLRTQYF
NA	TRBV6-5	NA	TRBJ2-7	TGTGCCAGCAGTTACACGGAAAGCCACGAGCAGTACTTC	CASSYTESHEQYF
NA	TRBV4-2	TRBD2	TRBJ2-1	TGTGCCAGCAGCCAAGGACTAGCGGGAGTGAGCTCCTACAATGAGCAGTTCTTC	CASSQGLAGVSSYNEQFF
NA	TRBV9	TRBD2	TRBJ2-7	TGTGCCAGCAGCGTAGGTAGCGGGAGGCCCTACGAGCAGTACTTC	CASSVGSGRPYEQYF
once	TRBV6-1	NA	TRBJ2-5	TGTGCCAGCAGTGAAGTACATACACAAGAGACCCAGTACTTC	CASSEVHTQETQYF
NA	TRBV10-3	TRBD2	TRBJ2-6	TGTGCCATCAGTGACATAGAACTAGCGGGAGTCTTTTCTGGGGCCAACGTCCTGACTTTC	CAISDIELAGVFSGANVLTF
once	TRBV9	NA	TRBJ2-2	TGTGCCAGCCAGGCCCTAGCGACGAACACCGGGGAGCTGTTTTTT	CASQALATNTGELFF
NA	TRBV27	TRBD1	TRBJ2-2	TGTGCCAGCAGCCAGGGACAGGTCCTCGCGAACACCGGGGAGCTGTTTTTT	CASSQGQVLANTGELFF
few	TRBV29-1	NA	TRBJ2-7	TGCAGCGTGGCAGACATGGGGGACGACGAGCAGTACTTC	CSVADMGDDEQYF
NA	TRBV13	NA	TRBJ2-7	TGTGCCAGCAGCCCTACCGGGACTGTAACCTACGAGCAGTACTTC	CASSPTGTVTYEQYF
NA	TRBV27	NA	TRBJ2-5	TGTGCCAGCGGCCTAGCCCAAGAGACCCAGTACTTC	CASGLAQETQYF
NA	TRBV3-1	TRBD2	TRBJ2-7	TGTGCCAGCAGCCAAGATACTAGCGGGAGATACGAGCAGTACTTC	CASSQDTSGRYEQYF
NA	TRBV19	NA	TRBJ1-1	TGTGCCAGTAAAGAGGGGTCGACTGAAGCTTTCTTT	CASKEGSTEAFF
NA	TRBV7-9	NA	TRBJ1-1	TGTGCCAGCAGCGGCGGCCGGACGGCAAACACTGAAGCTTTCTTT	CASSGGRTANTEAFF
NA	TRBV7-9	NA	TRBJ2-1	TGTGGCACAAAGGGGCACGACAATGAGCAGTTCTTC	CGTKGHDNEQFF
NA	TRBV28	NA	TRBJ2-7	TGTGCCAGCAGTCAAGGGGCGAACTACGAGCAGTACTTC	CASSQGANYEQYF
NA	TRBV2	TRBD2	TRBJ2-7	TGTGCCAGCAGCCCCACTACGACTAGCGGATTTGAGTACTTC	CASSPTTTSGFEYF
once	TRBV29-1	NA	TRBJ2-7	TGCAGCGTCCGGGGTACAAGCGTTTACGAGCAGTACTTC	CSVRGTSVYEQYF
NA	TRBV7-6	NA	TRBJ2-3	TGTGCCAGCAGCTTGACAGGTCCTAGGGATACGCAGTATTTT	CASSLTGPRDTQYF
NA	TRBV2	NA	TRBJ2-2	TGTGCCAGCAGTTCCTCTTACACCGGGGAGCTGTTTTTT	CASSSSYTGELFF
once	TRBV3-1	NA	TRBJ2-6	TGTGCCAGCAGCCAAGATTTAACTGGGGCCAACGTCCTGACTTTC	CASSQDLTGANVLTF
NA	TRBV4-1	TRBD2	TRBJ2-1	TGCGCCAGCATGGCCCTAGCGGGCACCTACAATGAGCAGTTCTTC	CASMALAGTYNEQFF
NA	TRBV20-1	TRBD2	TRBJ2-4	TGCAGTGCTAGAGATCTAGCGGGAGCTGGAAACATTCAGTACTTC	CSARDLAGAGNIQYF
NA	TRBV2	TRBD2	TRBJ2-4	TGTGCCAGCATTCTAGCGGGAGCCAAAAACATTCAGTACTTC	CASILAGAKNIQYF
NA	TRBV29-1	NA	TRBJ2-1	TGCAGCGTTGGGGGCTCCTACAATGAGCAGTTCTTC	CSVGGSYNEQFF
NA	TRBV11-2	NA	TRBJ2-7	TGTGCCAGCAGCTTAGAGTCTTACGAGCAGTACTTC	CASSLESYEQYF
NA	TRBV7-9	NA	TRBJ2-5	TGTGCCAGCAGCCAGTTTGTGGGAGACCTAATACCACAAGAGACCCAGTACTTC	CASSQFVGDLIPQETQYF
NA	TRBV20-1	NA	TRBJ2-5	TGCAGTGCCCCACACGGCCCCAGAGGGACCAGAGGGTTAGAGACCCAGTACTTC	CSAPHGPRGTRGLETQYF
NA	TRBV30	NA	TRBJ2-1	TGTGCCTGGAGTGTCGGCAATGAGCAGTTCTTC	CAWSVGNEQFF
NA	TRBV28	NA	TRBJ2-3	TGTGCCAGCAGTACGGGACCAGATACGCAGTATTTT	CASSTGPDTQYF
NA	TRBV6-1	TRBD1	TRBJ2-1	TGTGCCAGCACCGAGGGGACAGGGGGTTACAATGAGCAGTTCTTC	CASTEGTGGYNEQFF
once	TRBV6-5	NA	TRBJ1-1	TGTGCCTGCGGGGAGGAAGTCGCTGAAGCTTTCTTT	CACGEEVAEAFF
NA	TRBV7-8	TRBD2	TRBJ2-3	TGTGCCAGCAGCTTAGACCCTAGCGGGAGTTCAGATACGCAGTATTTT	CASSLDPSGSSDTQYF
NA	TRBV10-3	TRBD1	TRBJ2-7	TGTGCCATCAGTGAGTCGAAGGGACAGGCCCCTCAGGAGCAGTACTTC	CAISESKGQAPQEQYF
NA	TRBV28	NA	TRBJ1-5	TGTGCCAGCAGTTCCGGCCAGCCCCAGCATTTT	CASSSGQPQHF
NA	TRBV3-1	NA	TRBJ2-2	TGTGCCAGCAGCCAAGAGAGGACGCTCACCGGGGAGCTGTTTTTT	CASSQERTLTGELFF
once	TRBV29-1	NA	TRBJ2-3	TGCAGCGTTGAAGAGTGGTCTTCCACAGATACGCAGTATTTT	CSVEEWSSTDTQYF
NA	TRBV30	NA	TRBJ2-3	TGTGCCTGGAGTCAAGGCACAGATACGCAGTATTTT	CAWSQGTDTQYF
NA	TRBV7-9	NA	TRBJ1-2	TGTGCCAGCGCAAACCGGGGCTATGGCTACACCTTC	CASANRGYGYTF
NA	TRBV7-7	NA	TRBJ2-7	TGTGCTAGCAGCCCAGGGATGAACTCCTACGAGCAGTACTTC	CASSPGMNSYEQYF
once	TRBV11-2	TRBD2	TRBJ2-3	TGTGCCAGCAGCTTCGTGACTAGCGTTGGAGATACGCAGTATTTT	CASSFVTSVGDTQYF
NA	TRBV27	NA	TRBJ1-4	TGTGCCAGCAGTTTATTCCTCGGGCCACCTAATGAAAAACTGTTTTTT	CASSLFLGPPNEKLFF
NA	TRBV28	NA	TRBJ1-2	TGTGCCAGCAGCGACCCACGGGGCTACACCTTC	CASSDPRGYTF
once	TRBV2	TRBD1	TRBJ1-5	TGTGCCAGCAGTGAAGCGTCCCAGGGGGATCAGCCCCAGCATTTT	CASSEASQGDQPQHF
NA	TRBV5-4	NA	TRBJ1-1	TGTGCCAGCAGGGCTGAACCCAATCTAAACACTGAAGCTTTCTTT	CASRAEPNLNTEAFF